A single sample is the source of the 16 T cell receptor beta chains below, sequenced in a study of CD4 T cells in relation to SARS-CoV-2 and coronaviruses. Their recognized antigens are unknown. TCRdb's table, derived via immunoSEQ multiplex PCR, lists solely in-frame clones and lacks some. The sample contains tens of thousands of clones, 60% to 85% of which appear only once. Unexposed donor CD4+ T cells date from 2011-2018, before the COVID-19 pandemic. After about 10 days of culture, CD4+ T cells were isolated. Sequencing was done on a sample of CD4+ T cells from PBMCs, cultured in vitro. The receptors shown here come from a human donor in good health.

This chain links TRBV9 with TRBJ2-3, with TRBD2 identical over 10 bases. The CDR3 contains 16 residues. Unmatched junction bases numbered 5, after V lost 2 bases and J lost 2 bases. From germline, CDR1 is SGDLS and CDR2 YYNGEE. This chain's CDR3 is CASSVTSGISTDTQYF. CDR3 DNA: TGTGCCAGCAGCGTTACTAGCGGGATTTCCACAGATACGCAGTATTTT.

This chain uses TRBV7-2 with TRBJ2-7; D is perhaps TRBD1 or TRBD2 (5 bases each). V was cut by 4 bases and J by 0 bases, with 16 bases left in between. The CDR3 totals 16 residues. Germline V gene data show CDR1 as SGHTA and CDR2 as FQGNSA. CDR3 residues: CASSWKSGTSSYEQYF. The DNA for the CDR3 is TGTGCCAGCAGCTGGAAATCCGGGACGAGCTCCTACGAGCAGTACTTC.

The genes are TRBV4-3 and TRBJ2-3, with 11 positions matching TRBD2. CDR3 length: 15 amino acids. With V trimmed by 3 bases and J by 5 bases, 4 bases remained unmatched. The germline V gene encodes CDR1 LGHNA and CDR2 YSLEER. The CDR3: CASSQQGLAEDTQYF. CDR3 sequence (DNA): TGCGCCAGCAGCCAGCAGGGACTAGCGGAAGATACGCAGTATTTT.

CDR3 sequence (DNA): TGTGCCAGCAGTGTAGCCGGGACAGGGGACGGCTACACCTTC. It yields the protein CASSVAGTGDGYTF. The genes are TRBV25-1 and TRBJ1-2, with 10 bases identical to TRBD1. The V segment lost 4 bases and the J segment 8 bases; nucleotides outside the gene matches: 7. In germline, CDR1 is MGHDK, CDR2 SYGVNS. The CDR3 runs 14 residues.

This clone occurred once. V and J are TRBV3-1 (or the pseudogene TRBV3-2) and TRBJ2-6; no definite D call. The CDR3 loop spans 15 amino acids. V gave up 1 base and J gave up 4 bases, with 8 bases separating them. Looked up from germline, CDR1 is LGHDT and CDR2 is YNNKEL (reference sequence). In DNA form, the CDR3 reads TGTGCCAGCAGCCAAGGAGCACCCGGGGCCAACGTCCTGACTTTC. Residues: CASSQGAPGANVLTF.

This clone was observed a handful of times. The chain recombines TRBV14 with TRBJ2-5; weak D call: TRBD2 (6 bases). Trimming stripped 3 bases from V and 6 bases from J, with 11 bases between. CDR1 is SGHDN, CDR2 FVKESK, per germline. The length of the CDR3 is 13 residues. CDR3 protein: CASSQSGLKTQYF. The CDR3 nucleotides are TGTGCCAGCAGCCAGAGCGGGTTGAAGACCCAGTACTTC.

This chain links TRBV25-1 with TRBJ1-2; 9 nucleotides align to TRBD1. The trim removed 3 bases at V and 7 bases at J, leaving 6 bases unmatched. CDR1 and CDR2 (germline): MGHDK, SYGVNS. This CDR3 has 14 amino acids. CDR3 sequence reads: CASSDRDREGGYTF. Here the CDR3 DNA reads TGTGCCAGCAGTGATCGGGACAGGGAGGGTGGCTACACCTTC.

The chain has TRBV29-1 and TRBJ2-7; TRBD2 aligns across 15 bases. Germline-derived CDR1 and CDR2 are SQVTM and ANQGSEA. CDR3 size: 18 residues. Unmatched junction bases numbered 13, after V lost 5 bases and J lost 2 bases. This CDR3 is CSVRVKGLAGGTPYEQYF. In DNA form, the CDR3 reads TGCAGCGTTCGGGTTAAGGGACTAGCGGGAGGTACACCCTACGAGCAGTACTTC.

This rearrangement joins TRBV6-5 to TRBJ1-6; tentative D call: TRBD1 (5 bases). The germline gives CDR1 MNHEY, CDR2 SVGAGI. The CDR3 has 15 amino acids. Trimming stripped 3 bases from V and 5 bases from J, with 11 bases between. The DNA of the CDR3 is TGTGCCAGCAGTTATTGGTCGGGGGATAATTCACCCCTCCACTTT. It codes for CASSYWSGDNSPLHF.

V gene TRBV27 combines with J gene TRBJ1-6; 11 nucleotides align to TRBD1. The V gene end was trimmed by 11 bases and the J gene end by 0 bases; junction bases not matched to a gene: 9. The length of the CDR3 is 17 residues. Germline CDR1 MNHEY, CDR2 SMNVEV (reference sequence). The CDR3 sequence is CAVLRGTGGSYNSPLHF. CDR3 bases: TGTGCCGTTCTTAGAGGGACAGGGGGCTCCTATAATTCACCCCTCCACTTT.

The chain couples TRBV30 to TRBJ2-1; D gene ambiguous. The germline gives CDR1 GTSNPN, CDR2 SVGIG (reference sequence). Trimming took 7 bases from V and 7 from J, leaving 8 bases between them. The CDR3 is 10 residues long. The CDR3 here is CAFRANEQFF. The CDR3 region has the DNA TGTGCCTTTAGAGCAAATGAGCAGTTCTTC.

This clone was seen just once. The CDR3 loop is CASSLAGGQYEQYF. The CDR3 coding sequence is TGTGCCAGCAGTCTAGCGGGGGGGCAGTACGAGCAGTACTTC. This sequence joins TRBV6-2 or TRBV6-3 and TRBJ2-7; 12 positions match TRBD2. Trimming at V came to 5 bases and at J to 4 bases, leaving 3 bases not matched to a gene. The CDR3 contains 14 residues. Germline V gene sequence: CDR1 MNHEY, CDR2 SVGEGT.

This chain links TRBV6-2 or TRBV6-3 with TRBJ2-7; no reliable D call. The germline gives CDR1 MNHEY, CDR2 SVGEGT. There are 11 residues in the CDR3. Trimming cost V 5 bases and J 1 base, with 3 bases left between them. In DNA form, the CDR3 reads TGTGCCAGCAGTATATCCTACGAGCAGTACTTC. Residues: CASSISYEQYF.

V usage is TRBV7-2 and J usage is TRBJ2-5, with 15 positions matching TRBD2. V shed 4 bases, J shed 9 bases, and the junction held 9 bases outside the gene matches. The CDR3 sequence is 16 residues long. CDR1 is SGHTA and CDR2 is FQGNSA in the germline V gene. The CDR3 reads CASSYTGLAGGVAQYF. The DNA for the CDR3 is TGTGCCAGCAGCTACACGGGACTAGCGGGGGGAGTGGCCCAGTACTTC.

V is TRBV9 and J is TRBJ2-1, with D possibly being TRBD2 (5 bases). V was pared by 1 base and J by 3 bases, with 11 bases between. This CDR3 comprises 15 residues. From germline, CDR1 is SGDLS and CDR2 YYNGEE. Here the CDR3 DNA reads TGTGCCAGCAGCGTACTAGGACTCGACTACAATGAGCAGTTCTTC. It translates to CASSVLGLDYNEQFF.

This chain connects TRBV6-5 to TRBJ2-2; D uncertain. Trimming took off 6 bases at V and 0 bases at J, with 2 bases between the two ends. The germline gives CDR1 MNHEY, CDR2 SVGAGI. This CDR3 region has 12 residues. The CDR3 bases are TGTGCCAGCAGACCGAACACCGGGGAGCTGTTTTTT. Its translation is CASRPNTGELFF.